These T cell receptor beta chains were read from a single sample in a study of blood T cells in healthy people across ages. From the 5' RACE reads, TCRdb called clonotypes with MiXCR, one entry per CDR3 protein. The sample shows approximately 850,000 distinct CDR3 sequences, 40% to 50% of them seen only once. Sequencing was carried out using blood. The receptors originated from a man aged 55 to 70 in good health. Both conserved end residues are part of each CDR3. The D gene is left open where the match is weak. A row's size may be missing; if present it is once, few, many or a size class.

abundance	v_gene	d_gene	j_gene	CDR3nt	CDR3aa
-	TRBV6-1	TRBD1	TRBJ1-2	TGTGCCAGCAGCGCGGACAGGGGTTATCCTAACTATGGCTACACCTTC	CASSADRGYPNYGYTF
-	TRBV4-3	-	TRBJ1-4	TGCGCCAGCAGCCAAGAGCCGCCCCCTGGTAGAGAAAAACTGTTTTTT	CASSQEPPPGREKLFF
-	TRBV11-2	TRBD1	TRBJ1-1	TGTGCCAGCAGCCCGCAGGACAGGGTCGGGAGGCGGACTGAAGCTTTCTTT	CASSPQDRVGRRTEAFF
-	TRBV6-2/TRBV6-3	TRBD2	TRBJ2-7	TGTGCCAGCACGTCAACTAGCGGGTCCTACGAGCAGTACTTC	CASTSTSGSYEQYF
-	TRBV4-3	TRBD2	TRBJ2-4	TGCGCCAGCAGCAATAGCGGGGGCCAGGACATTCAGTACTTC	CASSNSGGQDIQYF
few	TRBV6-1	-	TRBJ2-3	TGTGCCAGCAGGAGCTTGGGAGATACGCAGTATTTT	CASRSLGDTQYF
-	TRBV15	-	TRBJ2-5	TGTGCCACCAGCAGAGATTTCGCGGGGGAGACCCAGTACTTC	CATSRDFAGETQYF
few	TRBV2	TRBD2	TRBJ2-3	TGTGCCAGCAGACCAGCGGGAAACACAGATACGCAGTATTTT	CASRPAGNTDTQYF
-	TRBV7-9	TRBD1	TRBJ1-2	TGTACCAGCAGCTTAGGGGGCCAGGCCGTTAGTGGCTACACCTTC	CTSSLGGQAVSGYTF
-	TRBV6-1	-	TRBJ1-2	TGTGCCAGCAGCTTCTCACACGAGAGCTATGGCTACACCTTC	CASSFSHESYGYTF
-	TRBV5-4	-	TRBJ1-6	TGTGCCAGCAGCTTGGGGGATCCTAATTCACCCCTCCACTTT	CASSLGDPNSPLHF
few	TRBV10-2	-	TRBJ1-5	TGCGCCAGCAGTGCCCTGCGGGGGGTCGCGGAGGTGGGCAATCAGCCCCAGCATTTT	CASSALRGVAEVGNQPQHF
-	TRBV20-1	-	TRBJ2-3	TGCAGTGCTCCCACGCGGGTTGTCACAGATACGCAGTATTTT	CSAPTRVVTDTQYF
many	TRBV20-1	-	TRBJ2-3	TGCAGTCCCCGGCCGCGAGACCGCACAGATACGCAGTATTTT	CSPRPRDRTDTQYF
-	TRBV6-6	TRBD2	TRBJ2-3	TGTGCCAGCAGTCCTCCGACTAGCGGGGGCGGAGATACGCAGTATTTT	CASSPPTSGGGDTQYF
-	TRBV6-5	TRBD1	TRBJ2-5	TGTGCCAGCAGTAGACAGGGGGCAGGGTTGAAGACCCAGTACTTC	CASSRQGAGLKTQYF
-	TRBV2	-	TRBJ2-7	TGTGCCAGCAAGAGAGACAGGTACTACGAGCAGTACTTC	CASKRDRYYEQYF
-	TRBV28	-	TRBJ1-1	TGTGCCATTGGCCGGACTGAAGCTTTCTTT	CAIGRTEAFF
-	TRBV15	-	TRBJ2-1	TGTGCCACCAGCAGAGATCAGGTGACCCAGTTCTTC	CATSRDQVTQFF
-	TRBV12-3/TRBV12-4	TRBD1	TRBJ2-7	TGTGCCAGCAGCCAAAAACAGGGGCTCTCCTACGAGCAGTACTTC	CASSQKQGLSYEQYF
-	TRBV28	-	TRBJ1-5	TGTGCCAGCAGCCCCCGGGGGGGGCCCTTCAATCAGCCCCAGCATTTT	CASSPRGGPFNQPQHF
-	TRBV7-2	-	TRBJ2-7	TGTGCCAGCAGCTTAGGGGGGTCCGACAATGAGCAGTACTTC	CASSLGGSDNEQYF
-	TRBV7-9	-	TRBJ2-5	TGTGCCAGCAGCTTGGGACAACCGATTATGGAGACCCAGTACTTC	CASSLGQPIMETQYF
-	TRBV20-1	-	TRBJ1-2	TGCAGTGCTAGAGTTTCAGCTAACTATGGCTACACCTTC	CSARVSANYGYTF
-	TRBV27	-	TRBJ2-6	TGTGCCAGCAGCCTCCGGATGACGGGTTCCACTGGGGCCAACGTCCTGACTTTC	CASSLRMTGSTGANVLTF
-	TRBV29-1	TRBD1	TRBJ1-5	TGCAGCGTTGGAAACAGGGGATCGTCTGAGCCCCAGCATTTT	CSVGNRGSSEPQHF
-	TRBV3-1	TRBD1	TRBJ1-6	TGTGCCAGCGGGAGGACAGGGATCGATTCACCCCTCCACTTT	CASGRTGIDSPLHF
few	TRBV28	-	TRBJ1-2	TGTGCCAGCCTCAGTGGAGGACCTAATTATGGCTACACCTTC	CASLSGGPNYGYTF
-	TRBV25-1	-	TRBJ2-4	TGTGCCAGCAGTGCCCAGGGGGGAGCCAAAAACATTCAGTACTTC	CASSAQGGAKNIQYF
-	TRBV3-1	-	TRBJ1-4	TGTGCCAGCAGCCAGTGGGGGGCTGAGAGACTGTTTTTT	CASSQWGAERLFF
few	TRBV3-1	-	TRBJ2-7	TGTGCCAGCAGCCAAGGTGTACTTTCCTACGAGCAGTACTTC	CASSQGVLSYEQYF
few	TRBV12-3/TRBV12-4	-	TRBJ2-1	TGTGCCAGCAGTTTCTCCCCCGGGACTTCTTCCTACAATGAGCAGTTCTTC	CASSFSPGTSSYNEQFF
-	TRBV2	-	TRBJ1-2	TGTGCCAGCAGTGAGAGTAACTATGGCTACACCTTC	CASSESNYGYTF
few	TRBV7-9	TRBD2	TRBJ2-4	TGTGCCAGCAGCCGTACGCGGGAGGTGGGAAACATTCAGTACTTC	CASSRTREVGNIQYF
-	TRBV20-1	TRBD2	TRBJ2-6	TGCAGTGCTAGAGATAGGGAGGGATCTGGGGCCAACGTCCTGACTTTC	CSARDREGSGANVLTF
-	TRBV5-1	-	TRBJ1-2	TGCGCCAGCAGCTCCTTTGGGGACTATGGCTACACCTTC	CASSSFGDYGYTF
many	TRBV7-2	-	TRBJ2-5	TGTGCCAGCAGCTTAGGGGGGGGCAAAGAGACCCAGTACTTC	CASSLGGGKETQYF
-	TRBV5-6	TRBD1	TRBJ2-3	TGTGCCAGCAGCTTGACAGGGGGCGCTACGACAGATACGCAGTATTTT	CASSLTGGATTDTQYF
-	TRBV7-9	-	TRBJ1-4	TGTGCCAGCAGAAATGAAGACTCTGAAAAACTGTTTTTT	CASRNEDSEKLFF
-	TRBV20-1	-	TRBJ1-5	TGCAGTGTTGGACAGCTTAATCAGCCCCAGCATTTT	CSVGQLNQPQHF
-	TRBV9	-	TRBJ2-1	TGTGCCAGCAGCCGTGAGGGGCTTACCTACAATGTGCAGTTCTTC	CASSREGLTYNVQFF
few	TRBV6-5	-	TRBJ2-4	TGTGCCAGCAGTCCCTTTCGTTCAAACATTCAGTACTTC	CASSPFRSNIQYF
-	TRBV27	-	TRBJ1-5	TGTGCCAGCAGTCCGGTGGACGGAAGCAATCAGCCCCAGCATTTT	CASSPVDGSNQPQHF
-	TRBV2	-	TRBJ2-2	TGTGCCAGCAGTGAGATACAGGGAAACACCGGGGAGCTGTTTTTT	CASSEIQGNTGELFF
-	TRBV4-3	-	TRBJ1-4	TGCGCCAGCAGCCGTGGGGAGGCACAAACTAATGAAAAACTGTTTTTT	CASSRGEAQTNEKLFF
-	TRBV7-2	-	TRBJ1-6	TGTGCCAGCAGCTTAAGACAGGCGAGTAATTCACCCCTCCACTTT	CASSLRQASNSPLHF
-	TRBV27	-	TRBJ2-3	TGTGCCAGCAGTTTATGGCCTAGCTCAGATACGCAGTATTTT	CASSLWPSSDTQYF
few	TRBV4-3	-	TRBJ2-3	TGCGCCAGCAGCCGGGGAGAGTATGGCGCAGATACGCAGTATTTT	CASSRGEYGADTQYF
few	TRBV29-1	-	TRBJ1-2	TGCAGCGTTATATGGCCAGAGACCTATGGCTACACCTTC	CSVIWPETYGYTF
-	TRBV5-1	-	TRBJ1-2	TGCGCCGGCAGCTTGGGTTCAGCGAACTATGGCTACACCTTC	CAGSLGSANYGYTF
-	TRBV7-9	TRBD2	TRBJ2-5	TGTGCCAGCAGCTTAGGGAGACTAGCGGGGGACCAAGAGACCCAGTACTTC	CASSLGRLAGDQETQYF
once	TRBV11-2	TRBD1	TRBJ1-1	TGTGCCAGCAGCTTAGGCCGGGACAGGGTAGGGACTGAAGCTTTCTTT	CASSLGRDRVGTEAFF
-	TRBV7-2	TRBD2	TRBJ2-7	TGTGCCAGCAGCTCGGGACTAGCGGGGGCCTCCGATCGGTCCTACGAGCAGTACTTC	CASSSGLAGASDRSYEQYF
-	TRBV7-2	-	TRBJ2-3	TGTGCCAGCAGCCTCACTGACCCTCTCCCAGATACGCAGTATTTT	CASSLTDPLPDTQYF
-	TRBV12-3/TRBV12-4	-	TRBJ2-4	TGTGCCAGCAAGGAGGAGGTTCGGGGTGACATTCAGTACTTC	CASKEEVRGDIQYF
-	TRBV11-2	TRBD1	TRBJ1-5	TGTGCCAGCAGCGCGCAGGGGGCAAATCAGCCCCAGCATTTT	CASSAQGANQPQHF
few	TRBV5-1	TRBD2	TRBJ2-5	TGCGCCAGCAGCCTGGGTTTTGGACTAGCGCGGGAGACCCAGTACTTC	CASSLGFGLARETQYF
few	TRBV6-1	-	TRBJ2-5	TGTGCCAGCAGTGAACCCGTTAGACAAGAGACCCAGTACTTC	CASSEPVRQETQYF
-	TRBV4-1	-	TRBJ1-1	TGCGCCAGCAGCCAAGCGACCCTGAACACTGAAGCTTTCTTT	CASSQATLNTEAFF